This T cell receptor (beta chain) is drawn from a study of regulatory T cells in long-lasting Graves disease. This clonotype was detected ten times or more. Sequencing libraries for TCR beta were prepared with iRepertoire HTBI primers and Arm-PCR of CDR3 regions. In TCRdb, the multiplex PCR reads were re-called with MiXCR into one record per CDR3 protein. Altogether about 220,000 distinct CDR3 sequences are present, around 19% being singletons, with the ten largest covering around 20%. The V end was cut by 6 bases, the J end by 0 bases, with 17 bases between. The CDR3 loop spans 16 amino acids. CDR1 LNHDA and CDR2 SQIVND come from the germline V gene (reference sequence). As for time point: newly diagnosed GD, antithyroid drugs for less than 3 months. After RNA was extracted from PBMCs, the TCR library was made from it.

The material was peripheral blood mononuclear cells (PBMCs), obtained at new diagnosis, from a patient treated with antithyroid drugs. This chain uses TRBV19 with TRBJ1-1; D unresolved. This receptor was taken from a female donor with Graves disease. CDR3 sequence reads: CASRVRELYVNTEAFF. CDR3 bases: TGTGCCAGTAGAGTAAGGGAGCTTTACGTGAACACTGAAGCTTTCTTT. Based on the CDR3 plus reference TRBV19 and TRBJ1-1, the full variable domain is DGGITQSPKYLFRKEGQNVTLSCEQNLNHDAMYWYRQDPGQGLRLIYYSQIVNDFQKGDIAEGYSVSREKKESFPLTVTSAQKNPTAFYLCASRVRELYVNTEAFFGQGTRLTVV.